The 20 T cell receptor beta chains reported below all come from one sample, sequenced in a study of T cell responses to AZD1222 COVID-19 vaccine. The repertoire was sequenced with immunoSEQ multiplex PCR; TCRdb's copy has only in-frame clones and lacks some. The sample yields some 140,000 clones, over 65% seen once. The starting material was peripheral blood, obtained on day 0 of AZD1222 vaccination. These receptors all stem from an adult in good health.

V is TRBV5-1 and J is TRBJ1-2, with TRBD1 matching 12 bases. Per the germline V gene, CDR1 is SGHRS and CDR2 is YFSETQ. The CDR3 length is 17 residues. J was trimmed by 8 bases and V by 0 bases; bases with no gene match: 11. In DNA, the CDR3 is TGCGCCAGCAGCTTGGCCTTACCGGGACAGGGGGCTAGAGGCTACACCTTC. It yields the protein CASSLALPGQGARGYTF.

The V gene is TRBV6-5, the J gene TRBJ1-2, with D uncertain. CDR3 length equals 13 residues. Trimming left V 6 bases short and J 7 bases short, with 15 bases between. The germline V gene has CDR1 MNHEY and CDR2 SVGAGI. CDR3 bases: TGTGCCAGCAGACAGCGGCCTCGTCCTGGCTACACCTTC. Translated: CASRQRPRPGYTF.

This clone was seen once. This chain's CDR3 is CAIRDRGIGGYTF. The CDR3, as DNA: TGTGCAATTCGGGACAGGGGAATAGGTGGCTACACCTTC. This chain uses TRBV6-5 with TRBJ1-2; 10 nucleotides line up with TRBD1. The germline CDR1 and CDR2 sequences are MNHEY and SVGAGI. The CDR3 is made up of 13 amino acids.

The genes are TRBV10-3 and TRBJ2-2, with D tentatively TRBD1 (6 bases). CDR3 length: 14 residues. Germline V lookup: CDR1 ENHRY, CDR2 SYGVKD. Trimming cost V 6 bases and J 0 bases, with 8 bases left between them. The CDR3 sequence is CAISGTTNTGELFF. The CDR3 coding sequence is TGTGCCATCAGCGGGACAACGAACACCGGGGAGCTGTTTTTT.

This sequence joins TRBV7-9 and TRBJ2-7; TRBD2 matches 7 bases. CDR1 is SEHNR and CDR2 is FQNEAQ in the germline V gene (reference sequence). V was pared by 5 bases and J by 2 bases, with 6 bases of the junction left unmatched. The CDR3 has 14 residues. The CDR3 region is CASSLSGSAYEQYF. The CDR3 bases are TGTGCCAGCAGCCTTAGCGGGTCTGCCTACGAGCAGTACTTC.

The chain links TRBV5-4 to TRBJ1-2, with TRBD1 matching over 9 bases. Germline V gene sequence: CDR1 SGHNT, CDR2 YYREEE (reference sequence). The V and J ends lost 3 bases and 4 bases, in that order; junction bases with no gene match: 4. This CDR3 is built from 14 residues. The CDR3 protein is CASSSQQGAYGYTF. CDR3 in DNA: TGTGCCAGCAGCTCTCAACAGGGGGCCTATGGCTACACCTTC.

This chain joins TRBV19 and TRBJ2-3; D is undetermined. Germline CDR1 LNHDA, CDR2 SQIVND (reference sequence). V was cut by 5 bases and J by 2 bases, with 8 bases left in between. The CDR3 has 13 amino acids. CDR3: CASSQEPTDTQYF. The CDR3 coding sequence is TGTGCCAGTAGTCAGGAACCCACAGATACGCAGTATTTT.

J is TRBJ2-7 and V is TRBV29-1; the D gene is possibly TRBD2 (6 bases). The CDR3 consists of 13 residues. Germline assignment: CDR1 SQVTM and CDR2 ANQGSEA. The ends were cut back, 6 bases at V and 6 bases at J, with 18 bases in the middle. CDR3 DNA sequence: TGCAGCGTGCAAACGGGGGTCTTGGGCGAGCAGTACTTC. Its translation: CSVQTGVLGEQYF.

The chain is built from TRBV5-1 and TRBJ1-1; tentative D call: TRBD1 (5 bases). The germline gives CDR1 SGHRS, CDR2 YFSETQ. The V gene lost 2 bases and the J gene lost 5 bases, with 19 bases spanning the gap. The CDR3 runs 16 residues. The CDR3 spells CASSFTLNRGYTEAFF. Here the CDR3 DNA reads TGCGCCAGCAGCTTTACTCTGAACCGGGGGTATACTGAAGCTTTCTTT.

V gene TRBV12-5 combines with J gene TRBJ2-1; D not resolved. Per germline, CDR1 LGHNT and CDR2 FRNRAP. This CDR3 has 10 residues. Trimming removed 6 bases from V and 5 bases from J, with 2 bases in between. In DNA, the CDR3 is TGTGCTAGTGGCGACAATGAGCAGTTCTTC. Translation: CASGDNEQFF.

The chain is built from TRBV7-9 and TRBJ1-2, with D hard to call. This CDR3 region has 11 residues. Germline lookup yields CDR1 SEHNR and CDR2 FQNEAQ (reference sequence). With 3 bases removed from V and 8 bases from J, the gap between germline ends came to 7 bases. CDR3 residues: CASSLEAGYTF. CDR3 nucleotides: TGTGCCAGCAGCTTGGAGGCAGGCTACACCTTC.

The V and J genes are TRBV27 and TRBJ2-3; the match to TRBD1 covers 9 bases. The CDR3 length is 17 residues. Germline trimming cut 2 bases from V and 0 bases from J; bases unmatched to any gene: 6. CDR1 and CDR2 from the germline V gene are MNHEY and SMNVEV (reference sequence). CDR3 sequence (DNA): TGTGCCAGCAGTTTAATTTGGGACAGGGCTAGCACAGATACGCAGTATTTT. Protein: CASSLIWDRASTDTQYF.

The table lists this clone with a few counts. The chain links TRBV7-2 to TRBJ1-2; TRBD1 matches at 7 bases. V gave up 5 bases and J gave up 5 bases; unmatched junction bases: 8. The CDR3 extends over 14 amino acids. The germline V gene encodes CDR1 SGHTA and CDR2 FQGNSA. CDR3 in amino acids: CASSEQGNWYGYTF. The CDR3 DNA sequence: TGTGCCAGCAGCGAACAGGGGAATTGGTATGGCTACACCTTC.

For the CDR3, the DNA is TGTGCCAGCAGCCCCCGGACAGGGCCGGGAAACACCATATATTTT. Translated: CASSPRTGPGNTIYF. The chain recombines TRBV7-9 with TRBJ1-3; 8 bases agree with TRBD1. The germline CDR1 and CDR2 sequences are SEHNR and FQNEAQ (reference sequence). The CDR3 spans 15 residues. The trim removed 5 bases at V and 4 bases at J, leaving 7 bases unmatched. The entire variable domain, with the rest obtained from reference TRBV7-9 and TRBJ1-3, is as follows: DTGVSQNPRHKITKRGQNVTFRCDPISEHNRLYWYRQTLGQGPEFLTYFQNEAQLEKSRLLSDRFSAERPKGSFSTLEIQRTEQGDSAMYLCASSPRTGPGNTIYFGEGSWLTVV.

The rearrangement uses TRBV6-5 and TRBJ2-3; TRBD2 matches at 11 bases. V was clipped by 6 bases and J by 1 base; unmatched bases: 0. Germline V gives CDR1 MNHEY, CDR2 SVGAGI. This CDR3 has 14 residues. In nucleotides, the CDR3 is TGTGCCAGCAGGACTAGCGGGGGCACAGATACGCAGTATTTT. Its protein is CASRTSGGTDTQYF.

V is TRBV24-1 and J is TRBJ2-3; 9 positions match TRBD1. V was pared by 4 bases and J by 7 bases, with 11 bases of the junction left unmatched. The germline V gene encodes CDR1 KGHDR and CDR2 SFDVKD. This CDR3 has 16 amino acids. The CDR3 sequence: CATSDRDRAERNTQYF. The CDR3 nucleotides are TGTGCCACCAGTGACAGGGACAGGGCCGAAAGGAATACGCAGTATTTT.

J is TRBJ1-5 and V is TRBV6-5, with D uncertain. CDR1 is MNHEY and CDR2 is SVGAGI in the germline V gene. This CDR3 spans 13 amino acids. Trimming pared 4 bases from V and 3 bases from J, leaving 7 bases between. CDR3 residues: CASSSSDNQPQHF. The CDR3 nucleotides are TGTGCCAGCAGTTCCTCTGACAATCAGCCCCAGCATTTT.

The rearrangement uses TRBV7-3 and TRBJ1-6; no firm D call. V shed 5 bases and J shed 5 bases, with 13 bases lying between them. CDR1 is SGHTA and CDR2 is FQGTGA in the germline V gene. The CDR3 totals 15 residues. The CDR3 reads CASSLLGRDNSPLHF. The CDR3 bases are TGTGCCAGCAGCCTCCTCGGGCGAGATAATTCACCCCTCCACTTT.

The chain combines TRBV12-5 with TRBJ1-5; D may be TRBD1 (5 bases). This CDR3 region has 13 residues. Trimming left V 1 base short and J 5 bases short, with 6 bases between. CDR1 and CDR2 from the germline V gene are LGHNT and FRNRAP. CDR3 sequence (DNA): TGTGCTAGTGGTTTGGGGGACGATCAGCCCCAGCATTTT. Translation: CASGLGDDQPQHF.

V gene TRBV10-3 combines with J gene TRBJ1-2, with a possible D match to TRBD1 (6 bases). The germline CDR1 and CDR2 sequences are ENHRY and SYGVKD. Trimming stripped 7 bases from V and 8 bases from J, with 26 bases between. There are 16 residues in the CDR3. CDR3 coding DNA: TGTGCCATCAACCAAACCCCCCCGCGGGGGGCAGGGGGCTACACCTTC. Translating gives CAINQTPPRGAGGYTF.